The next 32 T cell receptor beta chains were all read from a single sample in a study of early T cells in non-severe SARS-CoV-2 infection. TCRdb reprocessed the 5' RACE reads with MiXCR, giving one entry per CDR3 protein. The sample yields about 48,000 distinct CDR3 sequences, 5.5% to 6.5% seen once. The sequenced material came from whole blood. These receptors all stem from an adult who was a healthcare worker with PCR-confirmed SARS-CoV-2 infection or an uninfected control (not recorded which).

This clonotype was counted at least ten times. The rearrangement links TRBV10-3 to TRBJ2-3; D call uncertain. Trimming removed 2 bases from V and 4 bases from J, with 4 bases in between. Germline loops: CDR1 ENHRY, CDR2 SYGVKD. This CDR3 has 12 amino acids. CDR3 sequence reads: CAISEPPDTQYF. In DNA form, the CDR3 reads TGTGCCATCAGTGAGCCCCCAGATACGCAGTATTTT.

This clonotype was recorded many times. The chain carries TRBV27 and TRBJ1-2; D is unclear. The CDR3 extends over 13 amino acids. Trimming took off 3 bases at V and 1 base at J, with 6 bases between the two ends. Germline V gene lookup returns CDR1 MNHEY and CDR2 SMNVEV (reference sequence). CDR3 DNA: TGTGCCAGCAGTTTGCAGAGTAACTATGGCTACACCTTC. Protein product: CASSLQSNYGYTF.

On this clonotype: This may be a read error: a much more frequent sequence differs by one nucleotide. This chain connects TRBV7-2 to TRBJ2-7, with TRBD2 as a possible D gene (6 bases). The V gene's germline CDR1 is SGHTA and CDR2 FQGNSA. The CDR3 is made up of 13 amino acids. CDR3 bases: TGTGCCAGCAGCACCGGGACTTATCTCGAGCGGTACTTC. Protein: CASSTGTYLERYF.

This clonotype was picked up a small number of times. The gene calls are TRBV5-4 and TRBJ1-2, with D possibly matching TRBD1 (5 bases). V was trimmed by 2 bases and J by 0 bases, leaving 8 bases between them. The CDR3 covers 14 residues. Germline CDR1 reads SGHNT; CDR2 reads YYREEE (reference sequence). Written as DNA, the CDR3 is TGTGCCAGCAGCTTTCCAGGGACTAACTATGGCTACACCTTC. The encoded protein is CASSFPGTNYGYTF. Using reference TRBV5-4 and TRBJ1-2 for the parts outside the CDR3, the full variable domain is ETGVTQSPTHLIKTRGQQVTLRCSSQSGHNTVSWYQQALGQGPQFIFQYYREEENGRGNFPPRFSGLQFPNYSSELNVNALELDDSALYLCASSFPGTNYGYTFGSGTRLTVV.

The V call is TRBV12-3 or TRBV12-4, the J call TRBJ2-5; maybe TRBD2 (5 bases). The CDR3 has 13 residues. Trimming cost V 3 bases and J 4 bases, with 9 bases left between them. The CDR3 sequence is CASSLSGTETQYF. CDR3 sequence (DNA): TGTGCCAGCAGTTTGAGCGGAACAGAGACCCAGTACTTC.

There are many counts of this clonotype. The CDR3 sequence is CASSPQRGYNEQFF. DNA for the CDR3: TGTGCCAGCAGTCCCCAGCGGGGGTACAATGAGCAGTTCTTC. The rearrangement uses TRBV6-1 and TRBJ2-1; 8 bases fit TRBD2. Germline assignment: CDR1 MNHNS and CDR2 SASEGT. The length of the CDR3 is 14 residues. J lost 4 bases, V lost 5 bases, and 4 bases had no gene match.

V gene TRBV5-4 combines with J gene TRBJ2-1; 11 bases are a match to TRBD1. Germline CDR1 reads SGHNT; CDR2 reads YYREEE (reference sequence). The length of the CDR3 is 18 residues. Losses at the gene ends were 6 bases for V and 0 bases for J; bases not matched to a gene: 11. The CDR3 DNA follows: TGTGCCAGCAAGCGGACAGGGGGCATCGGAAGCTCCTACAATGAGCAGTTCTTC. Protein: CASKRTGGIGSSYNEQFF.

The sample holds many counts of this clonotype. This rearrangement joins TRBV10-2 to TRBJ2-5; D not certain. The CDR3 is made up of 14 amino acids. Germline V CDR1 and CDR2: WSHSY, SAAADI. Trimming took off 1 base at V and 2 bases at J, with 8 bases between the two ends. CDR3: CASSEWVTQETQYF. The CDR3 region has the DNA TGCGCCAGCAGTGAGTGGGTGACGCAAGAGACCCAGTACTTC.

In its sample, this clonotype was seen many times. V usage is TRBV18 and J usage is TRBJ1-6, with 7 bases identical to TRBD1. The CDR3 sequence is 15 residues long. The junction had 3 bases not matched to a gene; V was cut back by 1 base and J by 6 bases. CDR1 KGHSH and CDR2 LQKENI come from the germline V gene. The CDR3 region has the DNA TGTGCCAGCTCACCACTCGGACAGGTTAATTCACCCCTCCACTTT. It yields the protein CASSPLGQVNSPLHF.

CDR3 coding DNA: TGTGCCAGCAGTGCCCGGGGCCTCTCTGGGGCCAACGTCCTGACTTTC. Its translation is CASSARGLSGANVLTF. The chain combines TRBV6-1 with TRBJ2-6; D tentatively fits TRBD1 or TRBD2 (5 bases each). The CDR3 totals 16 residues. V was trimmed by 4 bases and J by 0 bases, leaving 10 bases between them. Germline V gene data show CDR1 as MNHNS and CDR2 as SASEGT.

This clonotype was seen more than once but under ten times. V is TRBV20-1 and J is TRBJ2-3; TRBD2 matches at 8 bases. From germline, CDR1 is DFQATT and CDR2 SNEGSKA (reference sequence). After removal of 2 bases from V and 5 bases from J, the junction contained 9 bases not matched to a gene. The CDR3 is 15 amino acids. CDR3 DNA: TGCAGTGCTAGAACCACGGGAGGGCCCAAAGATACGCAGTATTTT. Its protein product is CSARTTGGPKDTQYF.

This clonotype has at least ten counts. This chain connects TRBV7-3 to TRBJ2-3; 7 bases fit TRBD2. Trimming removed 1 base from V and 4 bases from J; junction bases left unmatched: 5. This CDR3 has 15 amino acids. Germline V gene lookup returns CDR1 SGHTA and CDR2 FQGTGA. CDR3: CASSLILAAADTQYF. The CDR3 DNA reads as TGTGCCAGCAGCTTAATTCTAGCGGCGGCAGATACGCAGTATTTT.

Many counts were recorded for this clonotype. DNA of the CDR3: TGTGCCAGCAGTTTTGGAGCAGGTCCTTACAATGAGCAGTTCTTC. This sequence encodes CASSFGAGPYNEQFF. The chain recombines TRBV12-3 or TRBV12-4 with TRBJ2-1; no clear D. Deletions cut 3 bases from V and 4 bases from J, with 13 bases between. This CDR3 region has 15 residues.

This clonotype was seen repeatedly, ten times or more. The chain links TRBV29-1 to TRBJ2-7, with 8 bases that match TRBD1. V lost 0 bases, J lost 2 bases, and 6 bases stayed unmatched. The CDR3 contains 15 residues. Germline CDR1 SQVTM, CDR2 ANQGSEA. The CDR3 bases are TGCAGCGTTGAAGATGTGGACAGGGAAACCTACGAGCAGTACTTC. Translation gives CSVEDVDRETYEQYF.

The J gene is TRBJ2-2, the V gene TRBV7-2; D tentatively reads TRBD1 or TRBD2 (5 bases each). Trimming took off 4 bases at V and 7 bases at J, with 19 bases between the two ends. In germline, CDR1 is SGHTA, CDR2 FQGNSA. The CDR3 is 16 residues long. This CDR3 reads CASSSGTNRAVGELFF. Here the CDR3 DNA reads TGTGCCAGCAGCTCCGGGACCAATCGGGCTGTCGGGGAGCTGTTTTTT.

This clonotype has at least ten counts. The chain joins TRBV10-3 to TRBJ2-1; 11 nucleotides align to TRBD2. Per the germline V gene, CDR1 is ENHRY and CDR2 is SYGVKD. The CDR3 spans 14 residues. V was pared by 9 bases and J by 10 bases, with 11 bases of the junction left unmatched. CDR3 sequence reads: CAMSFGTSGNEQFF. CDR3 coding DNA: TGTGCCATGAGTTTCGGGACTAGCGGTAACGAGCAGTTCTTC.

The sample holds many counts of this clonotype. The chain recombines TRBV7-8 with TRBJ2-3; 7 nucleotides align to TRBD2. J was trimmed by 4 bases and V by 4 bases; bases with no gene match: 8. This CDR3 contains 15 residues. Per the germline V gene, CDR1 is SGHVS and CDR2 is FQNEAQ. The CDR3 sequence: CASSSSTSKADTQYF. The CDR3 DNA reads TGTGCCAGCAGCTCGTCGACTAGCAAGGCAGATACGCAGTATTTT.

This clonotype has a count of ten or more. The genes are TRBV29-1 and TRBJ2-7; D gene ambiguous. This CDR3 comprises 13 residues. V was clipped by 2 bases and J by 5 bases, with 13 bases between them. Germline V gene lookup returns CDR1 SQVTM and CDR2 ANQGSEA. Here the CDR3 reads CSVESDIFHEQYF. The DNA of the CDR3 is TGCAGCGTTGAAAGTGACATATTCCACGAGCAGTACTTC.

This clonotype came up a few times. Given a much more abundant clone one base away, this may be a read error. CDR3 DNA: TGTGCCAGCAGCCTTCACACCGGGGAGCTGTTTTTT. Protein sequence: CASSLHTGELFF. The chain links TRBV11-3 to TRBJ2-2; D call uncertain. Trimming took 5 bases from V and 3 from J, leaving 4 bases between them. This CDR3 is 12 amino acids long. CDR1 is SGHNT, CDR2 YENEEA, per germline.

About this clonotype: A junction boundary mismatches the germline segment, possibly from a read error. V gene TRBV4-1 combines with J gene TRBJ2-5, with TRBD1 matching over 7 bases. The germline gives CDR1 MGHRA, CDR2 YSYEKL. The CDR3 sequence is 16 residues long. For the CDR3, the DNA is TGCGCCAGCAGCCAAACGGGACAGATGGGTAGGGAGATCCAGTACTTC. Translation gives CASSQTGQMGREIQYF.

The rearrangement uses TRBV29-1 and TRBJ1-2; D gene uncertain. CDR1 is SQVTM, CDR2 ANQGSEA, per germline. The V gene lost 5 bases and the J gene lost 4 bases, with 11 bases spanning the gap. The CDR3 consists of 12 residues. CDR3 amino acids: CSVTGRIYGYTF. For the CDR3, the DNA is TGCAGCGTTACTGGACGGATCTATGGCTACACCTTC. The complete variable domain, with remaining parts taken from reference TRBV29-1 and TRBJ1-2, reads SAVISQKPSRDICQRGTSLTIQCQVDSQVTMMFWYRQQPGQSLTLIATANQGSEATYESGFVIDKFPISRPNLTFSTLTVSNMSPEDSSIYLCSVTGRIYGYTFGSGTRLTVV.

CDR3 sequence (DNA): TGTGCCAGTAGTACCGGACAGGGCTCTCAAGAGACCCAGTACTTC. The encoded protein is CASSTGQGSQETQYF. The chain links TRBV19 to TRBJ2-5, with 8 bases that match TRBD1. V trimming: 4 bases; J trimming: 2 bases; junction bases outside the gene matches: 6. The CDR3 loop spans 15 amino acids. CDR1 is LNHDA, CDR2 SQIVND, per germline (reference sequence).

The chain couples TRBV2 to TRBJ2-3, with 12 bases identical to TRBD2. Trimming removed 7 bases from V and 3 bases from J; junction bases left unmatched: 5. Germline V gene lookup returns CDR1 SNHLY and CDR2 FYNNEI. This CDR3 has 15 amino acids. CDR3 protein: CASTPGTSGTDTQYF. CDR3 sequence (DNA): TGTGCCAGCACCCCCGGGACTAGCGGGACAGATACGCAGTATTTT.

Many counts were recorded for this clonotype. V usage is TRBV6-1 and J usage is TRBJ2-7; D is ambiguous. The V gene's germline CDR1 is MNHNS and CDR2 SASEGT. V was pared by 6 bases and J by 4 bases, with 10 bases between. The CDR3 sequence is 12 residues long. The CDR3 sequence: CASSELGYEQYF. The CDR3 nucleotides are TGTGCCAGCAGCGAATTGGGGTACGAGCAGTACTTC.

The chain has TRBV6-7 and TRBJ2-7, with 8 bases fitting TRBD2. TRBV6-7 carries the ORF label, with uncertain function. J was trimmed by 4 bases and V by 2 bases; bases with no gene match: 4. The CDR3 has 14 residues. CDR3 sequence (DNA): TGTGCCAGCAGTTACGGACTAGCTGGTTACGAGCAGTACTTC. Translated: CASSYGLAGYEQYF.

Remarks on this clonotype: A much larger clone sits a single nucleotide away, making a read error possible. The chain has TRBV12-3 or TRBV12-4 and TRBJ2-7; D might be TRBD2 (6 bases). The length of the CDR3 is 13 residues. V was cut by 4 bases and J by 4 bases, with 11 bases left in between. CDR3 coding DNA: TGTGCCAGCAGTTGCGGAGGAGGGTACGAGCAGTACTTC. Translated: CASSCGGGYEQYF.

The chain joins TRBV5-1 to TRBJ2-1; 10 nucleotides line up with TRBD2. The CDR3 totals 16 residues. CDR1 and CDR2 (germline): SGHRS, YFSETQ. Unmatched junction bases numbered 10, after V lost 0 bases and J lost 10 bases. CDR3 sequence: CASSLGPSGGKREQFF. DNA of the CDR3: TGCGCCAGCAGCTTGGGGCCTAGCGGGGGCAAACGGGAGCAGTTCTTC.

This clonotype was seen ten or more times. This chain uses TRBV24-1 with TRBJ2-1, with no clear D. Germline loops: CDR1 KGHDR, CDR2 SFDVKD. The CDR3 spans 17 residues. Between the trimmed V and J ends, which lost 3 bases and 2 bases, there was a span of 16 bases. In DNA form, the CDR3 reads TGTGCCACCAGTGATCTTTCCGATCCAAAGGCCTACAATGAGCAGTTCTTC. It translates to CATSDLSDPKAYNEQFF.

There are many counts of this clonotype. This sequence joins TRBV4-2 and TRBJ1-6, with D possibly matching TRBD1 (5 bases). The germline V gene has CDR1 LGHNA and CDR2 YNFKEQ. The CDR3 contains 18 residues. Deletions cut 0 bases from V and 0 bases from J, with 12 bases between. CDR3 in DNA: TGTGCCAGCAGCCAAGATGCGCAGGGTTTCTCCTATAATTCACCCCTCCACTTT. Translated, it gives CASSQDAQGFSYNSPLHF.

Many counts were recorded for this clonotype. V and J are TRBV6-4 and TRBJ2-3, with TRBD2 as a possible D gene (6 bases). CDR1 and CDR2 from the germline V gene are MRHNA and SNTAGT. CDR3 length: 13 residues. V was trimmed by 3 bases and J by 4 bases, leaving 8 bases between them. CDR3 coding DNA: TGTGCCAGCAGTGAACGGGACTCAGATACGCAGTATTTT. This encodes CASSERDSDTQYF.

This clonotype showed up many times. The V gene is TRBV19, the J gene TRBJ1-1; D uncertain. The CDR3 covers 10 residues. V lost 11 bases, J lost 8 bases, and 12 bases lay in between. Per the germline V gene, CDR1 is LNHDA and CDR2 is SQIVND (reference sequence). In DNA, the CDR3 is TGTGCCCCCCGGCCCGGCGAAGCTTTCTTT. It specifies CAPRPGEAFF.

This clonotype was seen more than once but under ten times. The chain is built from TRBV12-3 or TRBV12-4 and TRBJ2-1; weak D call: TRBD2 (6 bases). The CDR3 extends over 16 amino acids. V was pared by 0 bases and J by 7 bases, with 16 bases between. CDR3 nucleotides: TGTGCCAGCAGTTTAGCGTTTCGACTAGTAGGTAATGAGCAGTTCTTC. As protein: CASSLAFRLVGNEQFF.